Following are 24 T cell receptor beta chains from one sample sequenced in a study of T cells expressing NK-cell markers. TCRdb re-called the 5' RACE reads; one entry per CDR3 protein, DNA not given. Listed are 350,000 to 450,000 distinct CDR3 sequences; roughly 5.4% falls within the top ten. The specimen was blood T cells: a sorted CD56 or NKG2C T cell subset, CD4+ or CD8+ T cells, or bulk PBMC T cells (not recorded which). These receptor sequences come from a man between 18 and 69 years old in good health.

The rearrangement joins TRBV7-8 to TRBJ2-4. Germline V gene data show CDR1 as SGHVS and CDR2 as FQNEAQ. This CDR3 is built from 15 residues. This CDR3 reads CASSLERAAKNIQYF.

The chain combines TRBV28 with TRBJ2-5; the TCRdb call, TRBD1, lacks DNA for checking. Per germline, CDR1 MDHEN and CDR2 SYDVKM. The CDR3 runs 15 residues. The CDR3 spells CASRGAGFSGETQYF.

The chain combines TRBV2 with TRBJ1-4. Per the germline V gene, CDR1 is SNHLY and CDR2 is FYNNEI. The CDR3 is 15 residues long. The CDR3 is CASMDHGWTNEKLFF.

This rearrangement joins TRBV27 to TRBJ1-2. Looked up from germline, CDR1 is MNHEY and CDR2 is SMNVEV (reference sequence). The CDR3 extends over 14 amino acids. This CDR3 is CASRTVGGAYGYTF.

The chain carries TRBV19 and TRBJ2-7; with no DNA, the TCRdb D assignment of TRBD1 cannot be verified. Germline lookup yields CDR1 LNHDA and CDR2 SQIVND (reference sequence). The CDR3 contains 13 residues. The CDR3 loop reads CASSPRGAVRVYF.

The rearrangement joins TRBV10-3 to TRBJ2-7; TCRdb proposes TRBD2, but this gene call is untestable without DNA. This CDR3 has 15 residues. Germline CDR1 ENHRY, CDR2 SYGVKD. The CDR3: CAISSVAGGPNEQYF.

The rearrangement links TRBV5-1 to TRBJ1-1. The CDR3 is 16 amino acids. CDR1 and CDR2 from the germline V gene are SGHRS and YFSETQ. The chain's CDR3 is CASSLRFSGQNTEAFF.

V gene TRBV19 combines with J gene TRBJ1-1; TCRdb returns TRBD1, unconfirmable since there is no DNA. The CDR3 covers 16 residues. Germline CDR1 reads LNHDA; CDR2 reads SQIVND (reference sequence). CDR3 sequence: CASRHLGKGPNTEAFF. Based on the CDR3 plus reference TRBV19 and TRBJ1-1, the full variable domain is DGGITQSPKYLFRKEGQNVTLSCEQNLNHDAMYWYRQDPGQGLRLIYYSQIVNDFQKGDIAEGYSVSREKKESFPLTVTSAQKNPTAFYLCASRHLGKGPNTEAFFGQGTRLTVV.

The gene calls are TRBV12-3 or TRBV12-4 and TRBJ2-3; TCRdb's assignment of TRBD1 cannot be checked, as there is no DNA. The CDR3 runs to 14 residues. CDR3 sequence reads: CASSLGTTVNTQYF.

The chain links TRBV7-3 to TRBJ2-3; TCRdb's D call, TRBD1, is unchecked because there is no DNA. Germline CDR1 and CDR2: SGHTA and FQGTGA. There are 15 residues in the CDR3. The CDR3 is CASSLNTGTADTQYF.

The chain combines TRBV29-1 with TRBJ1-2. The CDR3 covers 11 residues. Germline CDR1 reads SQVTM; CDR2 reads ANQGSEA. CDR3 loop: CSVDPGYGYTF.

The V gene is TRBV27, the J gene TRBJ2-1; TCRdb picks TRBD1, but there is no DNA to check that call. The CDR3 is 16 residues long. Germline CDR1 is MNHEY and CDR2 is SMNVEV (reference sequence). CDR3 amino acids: CASTPLGDRDYNEQFF.

The CDR3 sequence: CSARNPTGMEAFF. The chain combines TRBV20-1 with TRBJ1-1; TCRdb's D call, TRBD1, is unchecked because there is no DNA. The CDR3 loop spans 13 amino acids. Germline CDR1 reads DFQATT; CDR2 reads SNEGSKA (reference sequence).

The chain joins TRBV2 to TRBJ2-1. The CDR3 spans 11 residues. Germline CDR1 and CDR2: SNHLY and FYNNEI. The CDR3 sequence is CASSFKGEQFF.

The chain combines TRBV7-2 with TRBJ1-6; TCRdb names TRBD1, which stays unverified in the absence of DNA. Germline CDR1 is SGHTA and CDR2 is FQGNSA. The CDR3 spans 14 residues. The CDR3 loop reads CASSLPRGGSPLHF.

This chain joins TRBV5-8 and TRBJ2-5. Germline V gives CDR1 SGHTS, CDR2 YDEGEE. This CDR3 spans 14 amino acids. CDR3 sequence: CASSLARVRETQYF.

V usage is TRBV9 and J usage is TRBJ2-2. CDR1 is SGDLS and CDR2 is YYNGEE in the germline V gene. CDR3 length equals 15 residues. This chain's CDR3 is CASSVAGSVPGELFF.

CDR3: CAWSVVNPDQPQHF. The chain couples TRBV30 to TRBJ1-5; TCRdb designates TRBD1, a call that cannot be tested without DNA. Germline CDR1 reads GTSNPN; CDR2 reads SVGIG (reference sequence). The CDR3 spans 14 residues. Based on the CDR3 plus reference TRBV30 and TRBJ1-5, the full variable domain is SQTIHQWPATLVQPVGSPLSLECTVEGTSNPNLYWYRQAAGRGLQLLFYSVGIGQISSEVPQNLSASRPQDRQFILSSKKLLLSDSGFYLCAWSVVNPDQPQHFGDGTRLSIL.

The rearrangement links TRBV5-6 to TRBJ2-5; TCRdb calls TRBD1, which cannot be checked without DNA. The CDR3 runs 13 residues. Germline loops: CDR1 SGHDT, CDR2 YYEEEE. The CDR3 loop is CASSRTYQETQYF.

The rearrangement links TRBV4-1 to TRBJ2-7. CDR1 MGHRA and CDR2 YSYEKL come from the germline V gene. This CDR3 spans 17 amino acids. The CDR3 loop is CASSQDLSQSSVHEQYF.

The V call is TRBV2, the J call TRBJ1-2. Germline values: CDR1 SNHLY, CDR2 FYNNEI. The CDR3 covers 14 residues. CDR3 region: CASSEVPDGQGYTF.

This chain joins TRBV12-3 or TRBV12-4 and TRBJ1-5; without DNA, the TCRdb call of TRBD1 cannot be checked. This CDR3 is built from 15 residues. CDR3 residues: CASSLTGGSGQPQHF.

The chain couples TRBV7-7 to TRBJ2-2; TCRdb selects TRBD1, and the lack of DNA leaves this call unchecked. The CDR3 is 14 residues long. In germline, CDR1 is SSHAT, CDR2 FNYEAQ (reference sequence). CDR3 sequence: CASSLHGGTGELFF.

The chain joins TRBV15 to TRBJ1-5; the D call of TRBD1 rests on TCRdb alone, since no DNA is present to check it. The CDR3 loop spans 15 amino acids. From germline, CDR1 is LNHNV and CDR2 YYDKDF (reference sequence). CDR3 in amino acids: CATSRDGRGDQPQHF.